This T cell receptor beta chain appears in the sequencing data of a study of T-cell memory formation after mild COVID-19. Each CDR3 protein is one row after TCRdb ran MiXCR on the 5' RACE reads. The sample carries 350,000 or so distinct CDR3 sequences, 20% to 25% recorded once. This clonotype was counted only a few times. The CDR3 consists of 15 residues. The J segment lost 4 bases and the V segment lost 4 bases, leaving 7 bases of the junction unmatched. Looked up from germline, CDR1 is SGHTA and CDR2 is FQGTGA. The sequence came from a man aged 18 to 29 who had mild COVID-19 (a few samples of this study predate the infection). Cell type and time point are not known. This chain connects TRBV7-3 to TRBJ2-3, with 8 positions matching TRBD1. Sequencing input: PBMCs or a T cell subset sorted from them (not recorded which). For the CDR3, the DNA is TGTGCCAGCAGCTGGCAGGGGGCTAGTGCAGATACGCAGTATTTT. Amino acid sequence: CASSWQGASADTQYF.